The 21 T cell receptor beta chains below were found in one sample sequenced in a study of blood T cell repertoires in COVID-19. Profiled with immunoSEQ multiplex PCR; TCRdb holds only in-frame clones, not every one. The sample carries almost 250,000 clones, about 89% recorded once. The sample taken for sequencing was peripheral blood. These receptors originate from an older woman who had recovered from COVID-19.

The sample holds a few counts of this clone. The chain's CDR3 is CASSQARGLVISNEQFF. The CDR3 DNA reads TGTGCCAGCAGCCAAGCCAGGGGACTAGTCATATCTAATGAGCAGTTCTTC. V usage is TRBV14 and J usage is TRBJ2-1; TRBD2 matches 8 bases. J lost 7 bases, V lost 1 base, and 12 bases had no gene match. Germline V gives CDR1 SGHDN, CDR2 FVKESK. The CDR3 loop spans 17 amino acids.

The CDR3 DNA reads TGCGCCAGCAGCCAAGTTCGGGGGATAAACACTGAAGCTTTCTTT. Protein sequence: CASSQVRGINTEAFF. The chain has TRBV4-3 and TRBJ1-1, with D possibly being TRBD1 (5 bases). Germline CDR1 reads LGHNA; CDR2 reads YSLEER. This CDR3 comprises 15 residues. The ends were cut back, 1 base at V and 2 bases at J, with 11 bases in the middle.

The table lists this clone with a few counts. The V gene is TRBV5-4, the J gene TRBJ2-7, with D perhaps matching TRBD1 (6 bases). Trimming cost V 0 bases and J 0 bases, with 10 bases left between them. This CDR3 has 15 residues. Germline values: CDR1 SGHNT, CDR2 YYREEE (reference sequence). This CDR3 reads CASSLGRDNSYEQYF. As DNA, the CDR3 is TGTGCCAGCAGCTTGGGTAGGGACAACTCCTACGAGCAGTACTTC.

J is TRBJ2-7 and V is TRBV9; 7 bases are a match to TRBD2. This CDR3 comprises 15 residues. CDR1 is SGDLS and CDR2 is YYNGEE in the germline V gene. V shed 0 bases, J shed 5 bases, and the junction held 8 bases outside the gene matches. CDR3 residues: CASSVDPSGANEQYF. The CDR3 nucleotides are TGTGCCAGCAGCGTAGATCCGAGCGGGGCCAACGAGCAGTACTTC.

V and J are TRBV29-1 and TRBJ2-4; 11 bases agree with TRBD1. The germline V gene has CDR1 SQVTM and CDR2 ANQGSEA. V shed 7 bases, J shed 4 bases, and the junction held 3 bases outside the gene matches. CDR3 length: 13 amino acids. The CDR3 region is CSGGQGAKNIQYF. In DNA form, the CDR3 reads TGCAGCGGCGGACAGGGGGCTAAAAACATTCAGTACTTC.

This chain connects TRBV27 to TRBJ2-1; 8 bases map to TRBD1. CDR3 length: 16 amino acids. CDR1 and CDR2 from the germline V gene are MNHEY and SMNVEV (reference sequence). V was clipped by 2 bases and J by 3 bases; unmatched bases: 6. CDR3 nucleotide sequence: TGTGCCAGCAGTTTAGGGCAGGGGGCATACTACAATGAGCAGTTCTTC. Translation: CASSLGQGAYYNEQFF.

This chain connects TRBV3-1 (or the pseudogene TRBV3-2) to TRBJ1-1; unclear D gene. CDR1 is LGHDT, CDR2 YNNKEL, per germline (reference sequence). This CDR3 spans 12 amino acids. Trimming took 1 base from V and 7 from J, leaving 7 bases between them. Here the CDR3 reads CASSQAGNEAFF. DNA of the CDR3: TGTGCCAGCAGCCAAGCCGGGAATGAAGCTTTCTTT.

The J gene is TRBJ2-5, the V gene TRBV5-1; TRBD1 aligns across 11 bases. V shed 2 bases and J 9 bases; nucleotides not matched to a gene: 6. The CDR3 contains 14 residues. Germline V gene lookup returns CDR1 SGHRS and CDR2 YFSETQ. The CDR3 protein is CASSLPGQGVAQYF. The CDR3 DNA reads as TGCGCCAGCAGCTTACCGGGACAGGGGGTTGCCCAGTACTTC.

The chain employs TRBV19 and TRBJ1-5; TRBD1 might be the D (5 bases). The V gene lost 4 bases and the J gene lost 0 bases, with 22 bases spanning the gap. Germline lookup yields CDR1 LNHDA and CDR2 SQIVND (reference sequence). The CDR3 consists of 19 residues. CDR3 DNA sequence: TGTGCCAGTAGTAAGATGACAGCCACCACTTCTTATAGCAATCAGCCCCAGCATTTT. Amino acids: CASSKMTATTSYSNQPQHF.

The sample holds a few counts of this clone. The rearrangement joins TRBV5-1 to TRBJ1-4; 9 nucleotides line up with TRBD1. Germline lookup yields CDR1 SGHRS and CDR2 YFSETQ. Trimming removed 4 bases from V and 7 bases from J; junction bases left unmatched: 5. This CDR3 spans 14 amino acids. This chain's CDR3 is CASSKGQGGEKLFF. CDR3 nucleotide sequence: TGCGCCAGCAGCAAGGGACAGGGCGGTGAAAAACTGTTTTTT.

The chain links TRBV4-3 to TRBJ1-4; D possibly corresponds to TRBD1 (6 bases). CDR1 is LGHNA, CDR2 YSLEER, per germline. The CDR3 contains 20 residues. V lost 0 bases and J lost 5, with 25 bases in between. The CDR3 sequence: CASSQDRVIRGAGGNEKLFF. The CDR3 coding sequence is TGCGCCAGCAGCCAAGATCGGGTCATCAGGGGAGCTGGTGGGAATGAAAAACTGTTTTTT.

This chain joins TRBV6-2 or TRBV6-3 and TRBJ2-7; 7 nucleotides match TRBD1. J was trimmed by 2 bases and V by 0 bases; bases with no gene match: 4. There are 15 residues in the CDR3. CDR1 MNHEY and CDR2 SVGEGT come from the germline V gene. The CDR3: CASSYSRDSTYEQYF. DNA of the CDR3: TGTGCCAGCAGTTACTCCCGGGACAGTACCTACGAGCAGTACTTC.

The chain is built from TRBV10-3 and TRBJ2-7; TRBD1 aligns across 8 bases. The CDR3 length is 16 residues. After removal of 2 bases from V and 3 bases from J, the junction contained 9 bases not matched to a gene. Germline V gives CDR1 ENHRY, CDR2 SYGVKD. The CDR3 nucleotides read TGTGCCATCAGTGAGCCCGCCTACGGACAGGGCTACGAGCAGTACTTC. Amino acid sequence: CAISEPAYGQGYEQYF.

The chain joins TRBV28 to TRBJ2-3; D is ambiguous. CDR1 is MDHEN and CDR2 is SYDVKM in the germline V gene. Trimming left V 6 bases short and J 7 bases short, with 14 bases between. The CDR3 runs to 13 residues. CDR3 in amino acids: CASSRPSGYTQYF. The CDR3 coding sequence is TGTGCCAGCAGCAGGCCTTCAGGATATACGCAGTATTTT.

This clone showed up just once. This chain uses TRBV3-1 (or the pseudogene TRBV3-2) with TRBJ2-7, with 11 positions matching TRBD2. The CDR3 is 16 residues long. Trimming took 4 bases from V and 2 from J; bases not matched to a gene: 7. Germline lookup yields CDR1 LGHDT and CDR2 YNNKEL (reference sequence). CDR3 nucleotide sequence: TGTGCCAGCAGCCCCCGACTAGCGGGGAAAACCTACGAGCAGTACTTC. It translates to CASSPRLAGKTYEQYF.

Here the CDR3 DNA reads TGTGCCAGTAGTATCCGGACTAGCGGGGGATATGAGCAGTTCTTC. Translated: CASSIRTSGGYEQFF. The genes are TRBV19 and TRBJ2-1, with 13 bases aligning to TRBD2. CDR1 is LNHDA, CDR2 SQIVND, per germline (reference sequence). After removal of 3 bases from V and 8 bases from J, the junction contained 4 bases not matched to a gene. This CDR3 spans 15 amino acids. Supplemented by reference TRBV19 and TRBJ2-1, the full variable domain reads DGGITQSPKYLFRKEGQNVTLSCEQNLNHDAMYWYRQDPGQGLRLIYYSQIVNDFQKGDIAEGYSVSREKKESFPLTVTSAQKNPTAFYLCASSIRTSGGYEQFFGPGTRLTVL.

This chain connects TRBV11-3 to TRBJ2-1, with a tentative D call TRBD2 (7 bases). The germline V and J ends were trimmed by 8 bases and 0 bases, with 11 bases remaining between them. There are 14 residues in the CDR3. The germline V gene has CDR1 SGHNT and CDR2 YENEEA. The CDR3 loop is CASRGGGSYNEQFF. The DNA of the CDR3 is TGTGCCAGCCGAGGGGGGGGCTCCTACAATGAGCAGTTCTTC. The variable domain in full, completed from reference TRBV11-3 and TRBJ2-1, reads EAGVVQSPRYKIIEKKQPVAFWCNPISGHNTLYWYLQNLGQGPELLIRYENEEAVDDSQLPKDRFSAERLKGVDSTLKIQPAELGDSAVYLCASRGGGSYNEQFFGPGTRLTVL.

The sample holds a few counts of this clone. The chain combines TRBV4-1 with TRBJ2-1, with TRBD1 as a possible D gene (5 bases). This CDR3 contains 15 residues. Germline CDR1 MGHRA, CDR2 YSYEKL. V shed 4 bases and J shed 7 bases, with 17 bases lying between them. CDR3: CASSPRPWGPNEQFF. CDR3 in DNA: TGCGCCAGCAGCCCACGACCTTGGGGCCCGAATGAGCAGTTCTTC.

This chain connects TRBV7-2 to TRBJ1-1; D unresolved. This CDR3 comprises 17 residues. Germline V gene lookup returns CDR1 SGHTA and CDR2 FQGNSA. V lost 5 bases and J lost 0, with 19 bases in between. The CDR3 here is CASSPGRSMIMNTEAFF. Here the CDR3 DNA reads TGTGCCAGCAGCCCCGGCAGGTCCATGATCATGAACACTGAAGCTTTCTTT.

CDR3 residues: CASSLETAYGYTF. The CDR3, as DNA: TGTGCCAGCAGCTTAGAGACAGCATATGGCTACACCTTC. The chain has TRBV7-9 and TRBJ1-2; a weak D match, TRBD1 (5 bases). V lost 1 base, J lost 5 bases, and 8 bases lay in between. The CDR3 is 13 amino acids. From germline, CDR1 is SEHNR and CDR2 FQNEAQ (reference sequence).

The chain links TRBV7-2 to TRBJ2-1, with 8 nucleotides matching TRBD2. The ends lost 3 bases at V and 6 bases at J; junction bases unmatched: 7. CDR3 length: 15 amino acids. Germline values: CDR1 SGHTA, CDR2 FQGNSA. For the CDR3, the DNA is TGTGCCAGCAGCTTGAGGCTAGCGGGTAGCAATGAGCAGTTCTTC. As protein: CASSLRLAGSNEQFF.